This T cell receptor beta chain was sequenced during a study of blood T cell repertoires in COVID-19 (dated by TCRdb to between 2020 and 2021). About the investigation overall: Collaborator samples came from the United States, Italy and Spain and covered acute and convalescent phases of COVID-19. The prospective study material was composed of cDNA or gDNA derived from T cells, B-cell-depleted T cells, or PBMCs. The dataset comprised deeply sampled blood TCRbeta repertoires from subjects exposed to, actively infected with, or recovered from COVID-19. The repertoires were made available in a free public database intended to serve as a resource for research on the immune response to SARS-CoV-2. The samples were drawn from two sources: the first 160 participants of the ongoing ImmuneRACE study, and 950 to 1,500 subjects contributed by 6 global collaborators. The sample metadata nearly always contained a de-identified subject ID, COVID-19 status, age in years and sex. Where available, HLA class I and class II types were obtained from metadata supplied by the sample provider rather than from assay-based typing.

TCRbeta CDR3 regions were amplified from genomic DNA using the immunoSEQ Assay, a bias-controlled multiplex PCR. The authors processed their data as follows. Nucleated cell counts per sample were estimated from amplification of reference gene primers within the assay. To quantify the absolute abundance of each unique TCRbeta CDR3 rearrangement, sequence reads were collapsed and filtered. For each sample, productive Simpson clonality was calculated as the square root of Simpson's diversity index over productive rearrangements. This is the immuneACCESS table as TCRdb keeps it, with only in-frame sequences that have V and J called. A part of the clones is gone; compared with another copy, unresolved V genes explain less than half, and the rest is unexplained. V and J calls and clone size follow that table, whereas D and trimming were derived from the DNA. The sample table shows a few hundred thousand clones, and 82% are seen once. Clones ranked in the top ten supply around 2.9% of the sample.

Points the paper makes about the study in general: The amount of clinical and demographic metadata varied by source and participant and was provided uncurated.

Collaborating institutions collected whole blood in K2EDTA tubes following their own protocols. For TCRbeta analysis, collaborator samples were shipped as frozen whole blood, as isolated PBMCs, or as DNA extracted from either sample type. As to this clone: The antigen it binds to is not known. Nothing much larger sits one base from this clone, and base qualities are not available.

The CDR3 has 16 amino acids, counting the end cysteine and phenylalanine. This entry keeps only the CDR3 DNA: 48 bases, framed from base 1. The germline V gene sets CDR1 to SGDLS and CDR2 to YYNGEE. The trim is 3 bases for V and 1 base for J, with a gap of 16 bases between the germline ends. This receptor chain uses TRBV9 and TRBJ1-1; a tentative D match to TRBD1 spans 6 bases. This receptor was identified in a woman aged 18-30 years with acute or convalescent COVID-19. Material: peripheral blood. CDR3 loop: CASSARTDTSNTEAFF. The nucleotide sequence reads as follows: TGTGCCAGCAGCGCCCGGACAGACACTTCGAACACTGAAGCTTTCTTT.